The 10 T cell receptor beta chains below all came from one sample that was sequenced in a study of shared clonotypes between healthy human individuals. Using immunoSEQ multiplex PCR, the repertoire was profiled, and TCRdb retains in-frame clones only, with some absent. The data show 2 million to 3 million clones, with around 90% seen just once and roughly 0.15% held by the top ten. Sequences were obtained from naive CD4+ T cells sorted from blood. As to subset: CD45RA+ positively selected. Receptors were obtained from a young man in good health.

This chain uses TRBV5-6 with TRBJ2-7; TRBD2 matches at 15 bases. Germline CDR1 and CDR2: SGHDT and YYEEEE. V shed 2 bases and J 3 bases; nucleotides not matched to a gene: 3. The CDR3 sequence is 16 residues long. The chain's CDR3 is CASSFGTSGRNYEQYF. CDR3 nucleotides: TGTGCCAGCAGCTTTGGGACTAGCGGGAGGAACTACGAGCAGTACTTC. Looking up the rest from reference TRBV5-6 and TRBJ2-7 gives the full variable domain: DAGVTQSPTHLIKTRGQQVTLRCSPKSGHDTVSWYQQALGQGPQFIFQYYEEEERQRGNFPDRFSGHQFPNYSSELNVNALLLGDSALYLCASSFGTSGRNYEQYFGPGTRLTVT.

This rearrangement joins TRBV18 to TRBJ2-2, with 8 bases fitting TRBD1. The CDR3 loop spans 16 amino acids. Germline V lookup: CDR1 KGHSH, CDR2 LQKENI. Unmatched junction bases numbered 7, after V lost 6 bases and J lost 1 base. The CDR3 DNA is TGTGCCAGCTCTGACGTGGGACAGGTGAACACCGGGGAGCTGTTTTTT. This sequence encodes CASSDVGQVNTGELFF.

Concerning this clone itself: This sample also contains other DNA sequences that code for the same CDR3. CDR3 in amino acids: CASSPGLAGVSYEQYF. CDR3 sequence (DNA): TGTGCCAGCTCACCGGGACTAGCGGGAGTCTCCTACGAGCAGTACTTC. V usage is TRBV18 and J usage is TRBJ2-7; TRBD2 matches at 14 bases. This CDR3 region has 16 residues. V shed 3 bases and J 0 bases; nucleotides not matched to a gene: 1. Germline values: CDR1 KGHSH, CDR2 LQKENI.

V usage is TRBV7-9 and J usage is TRBJ2-5; 9 bases agree with TRBD2. The CDR3 has 17 amino acids. From germline, CDR1 is SEHNR and CDR2 FQNEAQ (reference sequence). V was pared by 5 bases and J by 4 bases, with 14 bases of the junction left unmatched. Written as DNA, the CDR3 is TGTGCCAGCAGCGACCCTTTTCCAGCGGGAGGCCCAGAGACCCAGTACTTC. It translates to CASSDPFPAGGPETQYF.

This sequence joins TRBV28 and TRBJ2-3; possible D gene TRBD2, 6 bases. The CDR3 has 14 residues. Per the germline V gene, CDR1 is MDHEN and CDR2 is SYDVKM. Trimming took off 6 bases at V and 2 bases at J, with 12 bases between the two ends. The CDR3 nucleotides read TGTGCCAGCAGCCCTAGGGACTTCACAGATACGCAGTATTTT. Translated, it gives CASSPRDFTDTQYF.

Of note for this clone: Other DNA sequences from this sample encode an identical CDR3 as well. The rearrangement uses TRBV7-9 and TRBJ2-5; D is unresolved. Trimming pared 1 base from V and 2 bases from J, leaving 5 bases between. The CDR3 has 13 residues. The germline gives CDR1 SEHNR, CDR2 FQNEAQ (reference sequence). This CDR3 is CASSLGQQETQYF. CDR3 coding DNA: TGTGCCAGCAGCTTAGGGCAGCAAGAGACCCAGTACTTC.

For this clone: Other nucleotide sequences in the sample specify the same CDR3. This rearrangement joins TRBV18 to TRBJ1-2, with D tentatively TRBD1 (5 bases). CDR1 is KGHSH and CDR2 is LQKENI in the germline V gene. The CDR3 is 13 residues long. Trimming took off 6 bases at V and 2 bases at J, with 10 bases between the two ends. The CDR3 here is CASSLDRNYGYTF. The CDR3 DNA follows: TGTGCCAGCTCCCTCGACAGAAACTATGGCTACACCTTC.

This chain joins TRBV6-4 and TRBJ2-3; D may be TRBD1 or TRBD2 (5 bases each). The CDR3 spans 16 residues. The germline gives CDR1 MRHNA, CDR2 SNTAGT. V was shortened by 2 bases and J by 2 bases, with 14 bases between the two germline ends. This CDR3 is CASSDPAEDNTDTQYF. CDR3 sequence (DNA): TGTGCCAGCAGTGACCCGGCGGAGGACAACACAGATACGCAGTATTTT.

The chain couples TRBV14 to TRBJ2-3; 10 nucleotides agree with TRBD2. Trimming at V came to 4 bases and at J to 0 bases, leaving 4 bases not matched to a gene. Germline V lookup: CDR1 SGHDN, CDR2 FVKESK. This CDR3 is built from 16 residues. The CDR3 spells CASSLLSGGSTDTQYF. CDR3 nucleotide sequence: TGTGCCAGCAGCCTCCTTAGCGGGGGGAGCACAGATACGCAGTATTTT.

J is TRBJ2-7 and V is TRBV4-1; TRBD2 aligns across 7 bases. After removal of 4 bases from V and 1 base from J, the junction contained 7 bases not matched to a gene. Germline V lookup: CDR1 MGHRA, CDR2 YSYEKL. The length of the CDR3 is 15 residues. As DNA, the CDR3 is TGCGCCAGCAGCCCTGCAGCGGGGATATCCTACGAGCAGTACTTC. It translates to CASSPAAGISYEQYF.